The entry that follows covers one TCR beta chain sequence. This clonotype showed up just a few times. No antigen is known for it. The sample holds no much larger clone one base away, and base qualities are not on file. Receptors were amplified or captured by PCR. The sequencer was an Illumina HiSeq 2500. Molecular barcoding was employed in the preparation of TCR libraries, with unique molecular identifiers being used to normalize TCRbeta repertoire quantification. TCRdb itself trimmed the public reads at Q25 with fastp, ran MiXCR and retained productive beta chains. One record per CDR3 amino acid sequence lists the most common genes and DNA. The sample table records 530,000 or so distinct CDR3 sequences; 27% of these occur just once. 30% to 40% of the sample is held by the ten biggest clonotypes. These data originate in a study of T-cell reconstitution after alpha-beta-depleted transplantation in children (dated by TCRdb to 2016 to 2017). A note on the overall study: The study quantitatively tracked T-cell immune reconstitution after TCRalphabeta/CD19-depleted allogeneic hematopoietic cell transplantation in children using TCR repertoire profiling.

Findings and caveats that apply to the study as a whole: In some patients, the high TCRbeta diversity seen at day 60 was put down to recipient T cells and intrathymic progenitors that had survived conditioning. Hyperexpanded clone frequencies declined over subsequent months; after one year, T-cell counts and TCRbeta diversity were mostly attributed to newly produced T cells. Apparently early alphabetaT-cell count recovery about two months after transplant reportedly relied on only several hundred rapidly expanded clones derived from non-depleted graft cells.

Relative to germline, V is 1 base shorter and J is 2 bases shorter, with 13 bases between their ends. Reading the germline V gene gives CDR1 LGHNA and CDR2 YNFKEQ. Reading from cysteine to phenylalanine, the CDR3 counts 16 amino acids. Just the 48-base CDR3 DNA is kept, in frame starting at base 1. Per the publication, the treatment or condition label means: allogeneic hematopoietic cell transplantation with graft depleted of TCRalphabeta T cells and CD19 B cells. The transplant recipients were children given TCRalphabeta/CD19-depleted allogeneic hematopoietic cell grafts. Specimen: PBMCs, collected before TCRalphabeta/CD19-depleted stem cell transplant. The clonotype originates from a boy in the first two years of life with Wiskott-Aldrich syndrome, due to receive a stem cell transplant. The V and J segments used are TRBV4-2 and TRBJ2-3; TRBD1 is possibly the D segment (6 matching bases). The CDR3 amino acid sequence is: CASSQGIQGFTDTQYF. The DNA reads as follows: TGTGCCAGCAGCCAAGGGATACAGGGCTTCACAGATACGCAGTATTTT.